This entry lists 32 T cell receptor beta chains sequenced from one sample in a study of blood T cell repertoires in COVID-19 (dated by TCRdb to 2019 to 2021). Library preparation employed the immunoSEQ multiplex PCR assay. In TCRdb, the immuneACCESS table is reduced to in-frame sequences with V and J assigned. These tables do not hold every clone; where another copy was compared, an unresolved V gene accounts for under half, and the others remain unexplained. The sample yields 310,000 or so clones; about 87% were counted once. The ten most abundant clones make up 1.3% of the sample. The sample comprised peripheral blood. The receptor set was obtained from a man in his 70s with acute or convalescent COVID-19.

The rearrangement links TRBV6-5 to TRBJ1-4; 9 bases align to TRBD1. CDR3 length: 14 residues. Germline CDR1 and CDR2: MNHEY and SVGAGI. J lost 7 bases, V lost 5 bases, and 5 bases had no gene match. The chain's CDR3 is CASSNRGLGEKLFF. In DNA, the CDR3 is TGTGCCAGCAGTAACAGGGGGCTTGGTGAAAAACTGTTTTTT.

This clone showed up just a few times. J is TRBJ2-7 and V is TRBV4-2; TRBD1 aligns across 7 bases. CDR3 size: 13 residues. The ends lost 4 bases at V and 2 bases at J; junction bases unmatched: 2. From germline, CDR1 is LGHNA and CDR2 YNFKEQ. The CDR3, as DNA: TGTGCCAGCAGCCGGGACAGAACCTACGAGCAGTACTTC. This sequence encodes CASSRDRTYEQYF.

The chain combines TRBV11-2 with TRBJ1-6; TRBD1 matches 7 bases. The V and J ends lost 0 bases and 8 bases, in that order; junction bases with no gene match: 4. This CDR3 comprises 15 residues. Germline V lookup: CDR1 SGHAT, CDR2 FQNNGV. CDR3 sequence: CASSLERQGYSPLHF. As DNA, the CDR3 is TGTGCCAGCAGCTTAGAGAGACAGGGATATTCACCCCTCCACTTT.

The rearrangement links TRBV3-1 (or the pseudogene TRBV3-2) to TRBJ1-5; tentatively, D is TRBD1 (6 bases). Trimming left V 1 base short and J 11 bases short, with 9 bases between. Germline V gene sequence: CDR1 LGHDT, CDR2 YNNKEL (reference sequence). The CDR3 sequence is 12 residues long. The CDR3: CASSQGEGAQHF. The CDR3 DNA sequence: TGTGCCAGCAGCCAAGGGGAGGGGGCCCAGCATTTT.

CDR3 nucleotides: TGCAGCGTTTCTGATCCGTACCGGGGCATTCAGTACTTC. Its translation: CSVSDPYRGIQYF. The V gene is TRBV29-1, the J gene TRBJ2-4, with D tentatively TRBD2 (5 bases). Trimming stripped 5 bases from V and 9 bases from J, with 17 bases between. The CDR3 is made up of 13 amino acids. Per the germline V gene, CDR1 is SQVTM and CDR2 is ANQGSEA.

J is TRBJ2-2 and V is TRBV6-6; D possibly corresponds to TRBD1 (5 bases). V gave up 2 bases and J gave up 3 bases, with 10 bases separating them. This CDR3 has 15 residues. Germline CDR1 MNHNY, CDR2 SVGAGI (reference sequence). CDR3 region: CASSYASGYTGELFF. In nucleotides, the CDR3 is TGTGCCAGCAGTTACGCATCAGGGTACACCGGGGAGCTGTTTTTT.

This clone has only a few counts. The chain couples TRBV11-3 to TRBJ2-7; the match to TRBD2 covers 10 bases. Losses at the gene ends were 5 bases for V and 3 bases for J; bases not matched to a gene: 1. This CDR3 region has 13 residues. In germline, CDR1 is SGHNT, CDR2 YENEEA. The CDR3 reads CASSTSGNYEQYF. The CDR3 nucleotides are TGTGCCAGCAGCACTAGCGGGAACTACGAGCAGTACTTC.

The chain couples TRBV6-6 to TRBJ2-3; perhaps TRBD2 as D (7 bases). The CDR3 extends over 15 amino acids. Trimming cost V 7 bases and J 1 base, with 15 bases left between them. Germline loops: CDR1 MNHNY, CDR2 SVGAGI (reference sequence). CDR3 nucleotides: TGTGCCAGCACCCCGTGGGGGGGCGGCACAGATACGCAGTATTTT. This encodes CASTPWGGGTDTQYF.

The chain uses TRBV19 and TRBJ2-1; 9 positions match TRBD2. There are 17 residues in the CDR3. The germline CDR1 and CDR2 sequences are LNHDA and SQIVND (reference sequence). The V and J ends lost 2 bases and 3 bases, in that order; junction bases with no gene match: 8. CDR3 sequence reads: CASSILPGTSIYNEQFF. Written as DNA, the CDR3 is TGTGCCAGTAGTATACTACCCGGGACTAGCATCTACAATGAGCAGTTCTTC. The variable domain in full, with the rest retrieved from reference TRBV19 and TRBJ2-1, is DGGITQSPKYLFRKEGQNVTLSCEQNLNHDAMYWYRQDPGQGLRLIYYSQIVNDFQKGDIAEGYSVSREKKESFPLTVTSAQKNPTAFYLCASSILPGTSIYNEQFFGPGTRLTVL.

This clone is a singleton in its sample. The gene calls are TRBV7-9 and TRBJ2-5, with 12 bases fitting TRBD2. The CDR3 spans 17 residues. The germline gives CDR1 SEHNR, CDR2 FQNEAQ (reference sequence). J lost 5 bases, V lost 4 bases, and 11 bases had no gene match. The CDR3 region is CASSSATGLAGRETQYF. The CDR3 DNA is TGTGCCAGCAGCTCGGCGACCGGACTAGCGGGAAGGGAGACCCAGTACTTC.

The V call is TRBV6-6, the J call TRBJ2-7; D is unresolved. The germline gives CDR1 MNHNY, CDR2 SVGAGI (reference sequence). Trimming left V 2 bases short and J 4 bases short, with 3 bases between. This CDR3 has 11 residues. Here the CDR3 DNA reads TGTGCCAGCAGTTACCGGTACGAGCAGTACTTC. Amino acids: CASSYRYEQYF.

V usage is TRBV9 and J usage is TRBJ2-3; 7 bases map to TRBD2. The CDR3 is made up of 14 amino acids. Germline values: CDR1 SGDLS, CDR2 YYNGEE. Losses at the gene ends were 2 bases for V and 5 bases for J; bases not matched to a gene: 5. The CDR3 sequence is CASSVRDYLDTQYF. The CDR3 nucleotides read TGTGCCAGCAGCGTCCGGGACTACTTAGATACGCAGTATTTT.

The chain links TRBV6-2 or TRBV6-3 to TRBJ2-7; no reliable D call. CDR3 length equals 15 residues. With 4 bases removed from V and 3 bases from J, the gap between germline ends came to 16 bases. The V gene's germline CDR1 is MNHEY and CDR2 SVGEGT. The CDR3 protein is CASSSLSAGNYEQYF. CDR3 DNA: TGTGCCAGCAGTTCGTTATCGGCAGGCAACTACGAGCAGTACTTC.

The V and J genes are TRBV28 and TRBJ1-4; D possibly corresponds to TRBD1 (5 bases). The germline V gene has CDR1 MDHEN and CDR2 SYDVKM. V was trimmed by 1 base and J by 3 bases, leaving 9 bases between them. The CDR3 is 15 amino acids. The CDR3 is CASSLSWGANEKLFF. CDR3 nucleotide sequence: TGTGCCAGCAGTTTATCTTGGGGGGCTAATGAAAAACTGTTTTTT.

DNA of the CDR3: TGTGCCAGCAGTATGATAGCGGGAGGGTCCTACGAGCAGTACTTC. Protein sequence: CASSMIAGGSYEQYF. The V and J genes are TRBV6-5 and TRBJ2-7, with 11 bases fitting TRBD2. Germline-derived CDR1 and CDR2 are MNHEY and SVGAGI. J was trimmed by 1 base and V by 5 bases; bases with no gene match: 4. The CDR3 runs to 15 residues.

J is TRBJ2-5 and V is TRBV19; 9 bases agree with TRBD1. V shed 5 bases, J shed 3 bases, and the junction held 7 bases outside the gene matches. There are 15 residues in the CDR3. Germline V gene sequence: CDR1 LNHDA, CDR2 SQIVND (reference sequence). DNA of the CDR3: TGTGCCAGTAGTCTGGACGGGGACAGGGAAGAGACCCAGTACTTC. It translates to CASSLDGDREETQYF.

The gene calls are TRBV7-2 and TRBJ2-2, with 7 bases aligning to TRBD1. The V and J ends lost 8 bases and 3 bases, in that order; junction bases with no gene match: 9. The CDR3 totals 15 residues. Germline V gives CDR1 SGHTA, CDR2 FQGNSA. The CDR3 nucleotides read TGTGCCAGCGGACCGACCGGGACAGACACCGGGGAGCTGTTTTTT. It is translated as CASGPTGTDTGELFF.

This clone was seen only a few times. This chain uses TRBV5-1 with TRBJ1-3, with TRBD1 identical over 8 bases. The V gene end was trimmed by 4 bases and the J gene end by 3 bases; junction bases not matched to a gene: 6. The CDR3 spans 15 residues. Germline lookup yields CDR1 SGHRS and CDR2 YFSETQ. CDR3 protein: CASSPQGGNGNTIYF. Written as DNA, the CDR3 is TGCGCCAGCAGCCCACAGGGGGGCAATGGAAACACCATATATTTT.

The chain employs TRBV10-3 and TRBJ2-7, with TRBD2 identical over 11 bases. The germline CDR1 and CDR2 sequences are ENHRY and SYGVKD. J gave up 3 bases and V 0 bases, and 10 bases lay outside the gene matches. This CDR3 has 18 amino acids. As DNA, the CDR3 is TGTGCCATCAGTGAGTCGAGACTAGCGGGACCGAAACTCTACGAGCAGTACTTC. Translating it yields CAISESRLAGPKLYEQYF.

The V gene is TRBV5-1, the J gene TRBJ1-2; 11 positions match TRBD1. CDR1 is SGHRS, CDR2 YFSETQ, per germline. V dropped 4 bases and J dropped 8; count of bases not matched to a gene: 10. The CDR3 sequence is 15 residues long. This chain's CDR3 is CASSPPGQGAGGYTF. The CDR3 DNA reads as TGCGCCAGCAGCCCCCCCGGACAGGGGGCTGGAGGCTACACCTTC.

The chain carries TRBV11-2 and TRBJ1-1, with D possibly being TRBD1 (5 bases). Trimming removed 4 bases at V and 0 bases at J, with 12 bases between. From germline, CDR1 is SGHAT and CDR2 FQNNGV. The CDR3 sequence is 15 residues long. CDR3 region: CASSSRQLMNTEAFF. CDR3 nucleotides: TGTGCCAGCAGCTCTAGACAGCTCATGAACACTGAAGCTTTCTTT.

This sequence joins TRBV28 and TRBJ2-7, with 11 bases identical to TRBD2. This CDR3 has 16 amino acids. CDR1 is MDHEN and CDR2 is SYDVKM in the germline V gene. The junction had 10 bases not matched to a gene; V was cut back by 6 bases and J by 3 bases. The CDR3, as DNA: TGTGCCAGCAGCGCGCTAGCGGGGGGCACATACTACGAGCAGTACTTC. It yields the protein CASSALAGGTYYEQYF.

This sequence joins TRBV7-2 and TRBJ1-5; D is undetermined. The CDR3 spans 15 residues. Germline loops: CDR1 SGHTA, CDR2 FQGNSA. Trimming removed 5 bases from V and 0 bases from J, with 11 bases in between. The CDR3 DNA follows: TGTGCCAGCAGCCCCCTAGCACTTAGCAATCAGCCCCAGCATTTT. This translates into CASSPLALSNQPQHF. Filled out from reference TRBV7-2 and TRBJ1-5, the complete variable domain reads GAGVSQSPSNKVTEKGKDVELRCDPISGHTALYWYRQSLGQGLEFLIYFQGNSAPDKSGLPSDRFSAERTGGSVSTLTIQRTQQEDSAVYLCASSPLALSNQPQHFGDGTRLSIL.

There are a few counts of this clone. This chain's CDR3 is CASSQQGPDTQYF. CDR3 bases: TGTGCCAGCAGTCAACAGGGCCCAGATACGCAGTATTTT. The rearrangement links TRBV28 to TRBJ2-3; TRBD1 might be the D (6 bases). The CDR3 is made up of 13 amino acids. Germline V gene sequence: CDR1 MDHEN, CDR2 SYDVKM. V lost 5 bases to trimming and J lost 4 bases, with 10 bases between them.

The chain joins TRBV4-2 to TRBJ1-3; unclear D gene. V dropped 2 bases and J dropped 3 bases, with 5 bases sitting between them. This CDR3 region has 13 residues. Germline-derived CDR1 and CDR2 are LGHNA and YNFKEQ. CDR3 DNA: TGTGCCAGCAGCCAAAACAGTGGAAACACCATATATTTT. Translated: CASSQNSGNTIYF.

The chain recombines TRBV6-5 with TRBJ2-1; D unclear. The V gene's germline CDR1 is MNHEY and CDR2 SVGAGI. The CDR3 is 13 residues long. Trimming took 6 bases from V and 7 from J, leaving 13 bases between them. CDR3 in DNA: TGTGCCAGCAGCAGCGCACTTAGGAATGAGCAGTTCTTC. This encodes CASSSALRNEQFF.

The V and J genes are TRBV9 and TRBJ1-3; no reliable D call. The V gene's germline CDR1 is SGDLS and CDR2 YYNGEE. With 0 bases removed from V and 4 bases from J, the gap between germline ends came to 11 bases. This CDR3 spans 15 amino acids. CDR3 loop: CASSVESGLGNTIYF. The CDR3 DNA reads TGTGCCAGCAGCGTAGAATCGGGTCTGGGAAACACCATATATTTT.

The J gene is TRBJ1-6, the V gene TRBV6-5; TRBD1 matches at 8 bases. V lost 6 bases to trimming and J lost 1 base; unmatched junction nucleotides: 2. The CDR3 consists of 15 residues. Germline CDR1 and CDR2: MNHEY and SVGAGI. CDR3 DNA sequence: TGTGCCAGCAGGGGACAGGAGTCCTATAATTCACCCCTCCACTTT. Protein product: CASRGQESYNSPLHF.

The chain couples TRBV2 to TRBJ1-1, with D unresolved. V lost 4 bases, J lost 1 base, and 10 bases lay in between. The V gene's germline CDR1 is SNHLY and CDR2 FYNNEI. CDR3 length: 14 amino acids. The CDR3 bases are TGTGCCAGCAGTGTTTCACAGACGAACACTGAAGCTTTCTTT. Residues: CASSVSQTNTEAFF. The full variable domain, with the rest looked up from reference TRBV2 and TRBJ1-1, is EPEVTQTPSHQVTQMGQEVILRCVPISNHLYFYWYRQILGQKVEFLVSFYNNEISEKSEIFDDQFSVERPDGSNFTLKIRSTKLEDSAMYFCASSVSQTNTEAFFGQGTRLTVV.

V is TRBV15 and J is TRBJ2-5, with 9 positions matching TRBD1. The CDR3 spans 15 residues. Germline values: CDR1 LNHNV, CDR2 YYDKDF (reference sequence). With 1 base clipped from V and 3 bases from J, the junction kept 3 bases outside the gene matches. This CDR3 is CATSRVRDREETQYF. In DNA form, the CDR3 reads TGTGCCACCAGCAGAGTCCGGGACAGGGAAGAGACCCAGTACTTC.

The CDR3 nucleotides read TGTGCCAGCACCGTAGGACTAGCGGGGACCCAGTACTTC. Translated, it gives CASTVGLAGTQYF. The chain is built from TRBV5-6 and TRBJ2-5; 11 bases are shared with TRBD2. The V segment lost 6 bases and the J segment 7 bases; nucleotides outside the gene matches: 5. The CDR3 consists of 13 residues. Per the germline V gene, CDR1 is SGHDT and CDR2 is YYEEEE.

The CDR3 region has the DNA TGTGCCAGCAGCTTAGATATGAGAGGGTTTGGGCAGTTCTTC. This sequence encodes CASSLDMRGFGQFF. The rearrangement joins TRBV11-2 to TRBJ2-1; possible D gene TRBD2, 5 bases. Per the germline V gene, CDR1 is SGHAT and CDR2 is FQNNGV. Trimming took off 0 bases at V and 12 bases at J, with 15 bases between the two ends. CDR3 length equals 14 residues.